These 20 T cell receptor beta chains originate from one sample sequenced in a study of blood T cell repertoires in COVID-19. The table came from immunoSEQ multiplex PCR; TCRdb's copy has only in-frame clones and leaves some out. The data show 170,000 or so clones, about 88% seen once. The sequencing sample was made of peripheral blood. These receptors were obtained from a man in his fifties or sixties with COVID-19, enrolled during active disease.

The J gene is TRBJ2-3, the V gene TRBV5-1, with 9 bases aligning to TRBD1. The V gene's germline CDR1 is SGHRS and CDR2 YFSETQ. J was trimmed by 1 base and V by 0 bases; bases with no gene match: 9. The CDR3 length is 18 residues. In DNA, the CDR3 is TGCGCCAGCAGCTTGGCGGACAGGGGTACGGTGGGCACAGATACGCAGTATTTT. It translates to CASSLADRGTVGTDTQYF.

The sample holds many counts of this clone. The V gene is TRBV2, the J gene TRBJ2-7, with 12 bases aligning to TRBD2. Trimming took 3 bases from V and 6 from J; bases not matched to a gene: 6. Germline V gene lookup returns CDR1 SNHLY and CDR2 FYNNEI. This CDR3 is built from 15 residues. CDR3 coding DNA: TGTGCCAGCAGTGATGCTAGCGGGGGGGCCAGCGAGCAGTACTTC. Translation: CASSDASGGASEQYF.

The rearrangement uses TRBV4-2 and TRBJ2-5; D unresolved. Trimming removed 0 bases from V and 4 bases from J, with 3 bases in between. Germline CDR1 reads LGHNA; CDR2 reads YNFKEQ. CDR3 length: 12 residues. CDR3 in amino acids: CASSQDRETQYF. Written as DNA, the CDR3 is TGTGCCAGCAGCCAAGATCGAGAGACCCAGTACTTC.

The CDR3 spells CASSTTGVHEQFF. CDR3 DNA sequence: TGTGCCAGCAGCACGACAGGGGTCCATGAGCAGTTCTTC. The V call is TRBV12-3 or TRBV12-4, the J call TRBJ2-1; 8 bases align to TRBD1. The CDR3 loop spans 13 amino acids. The V gene end was trimmed by 6 bases and the J gene end by 8 bases; junction bases not matched to a gene: 6.

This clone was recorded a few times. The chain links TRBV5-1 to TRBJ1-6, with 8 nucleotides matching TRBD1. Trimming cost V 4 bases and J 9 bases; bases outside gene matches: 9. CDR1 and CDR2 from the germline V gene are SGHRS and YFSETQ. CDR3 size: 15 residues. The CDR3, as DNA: TGCGCCAGCAGCCTCGGACAGGGCGGCACTTCACCCCTCCACTTT. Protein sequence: CASSLGQGGTSPLHF.

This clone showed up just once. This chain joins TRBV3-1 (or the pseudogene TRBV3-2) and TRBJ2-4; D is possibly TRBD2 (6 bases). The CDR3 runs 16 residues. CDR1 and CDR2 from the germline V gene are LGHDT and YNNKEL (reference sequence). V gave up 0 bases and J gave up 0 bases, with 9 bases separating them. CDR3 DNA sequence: TGTGCCAGCAGCCAAGAGGTAGCGGAAGCCAAAAACATTCAGTACTTC. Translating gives CASSQEVAEAKNIQYF.

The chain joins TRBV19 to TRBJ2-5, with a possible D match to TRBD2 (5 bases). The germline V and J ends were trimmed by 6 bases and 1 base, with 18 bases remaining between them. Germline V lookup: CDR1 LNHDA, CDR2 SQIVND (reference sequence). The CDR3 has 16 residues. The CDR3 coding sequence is TGTGCCAGTAGGGACTCTTTGGGTTATACCCAAGAGACCCAGTACTTC. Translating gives CASRDSLGYTQETQYF.

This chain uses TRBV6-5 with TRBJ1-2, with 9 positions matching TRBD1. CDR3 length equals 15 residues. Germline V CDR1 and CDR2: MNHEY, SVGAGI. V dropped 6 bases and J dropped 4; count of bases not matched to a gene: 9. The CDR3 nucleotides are TGTGCCAGCAGCACGCGGACAGGGGAGGGCTATGGCTACACCTTC. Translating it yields CASSTRTGEGYGYTF.

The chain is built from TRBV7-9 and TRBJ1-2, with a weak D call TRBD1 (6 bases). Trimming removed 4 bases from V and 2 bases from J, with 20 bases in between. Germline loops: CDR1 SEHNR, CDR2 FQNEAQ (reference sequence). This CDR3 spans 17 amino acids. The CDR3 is CASSSSTQGRGNYGYTF. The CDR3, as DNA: TGTGCCAGCAGCTCATCGACTCAGGGGCGGGGGAACTATGGCTACACCTTC.

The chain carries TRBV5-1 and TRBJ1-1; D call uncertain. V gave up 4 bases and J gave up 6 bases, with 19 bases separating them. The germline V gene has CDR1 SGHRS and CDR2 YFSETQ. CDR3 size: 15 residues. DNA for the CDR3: TGCGCCAGCAGCCCGAAGCAGGTAATCCTCTCTGAAGCTTTCTTT. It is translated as CASSPKQVILSEAFF.

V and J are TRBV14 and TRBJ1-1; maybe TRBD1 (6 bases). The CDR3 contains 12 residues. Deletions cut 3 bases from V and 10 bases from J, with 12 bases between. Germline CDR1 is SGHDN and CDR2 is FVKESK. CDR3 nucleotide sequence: TGTGCCAGCAGCCACCGATCCAGGGGAGCTTTCTTT. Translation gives CASSHRSRGAFF.

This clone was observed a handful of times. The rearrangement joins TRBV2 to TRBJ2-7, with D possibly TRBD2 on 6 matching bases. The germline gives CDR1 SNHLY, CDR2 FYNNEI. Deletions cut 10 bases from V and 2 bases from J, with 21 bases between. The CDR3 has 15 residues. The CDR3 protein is CATGGLNRIPYEQYF. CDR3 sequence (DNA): TGTGCCACCGGGGGTCTGAACAGGATACCCTACGAGCAGTACTTC.

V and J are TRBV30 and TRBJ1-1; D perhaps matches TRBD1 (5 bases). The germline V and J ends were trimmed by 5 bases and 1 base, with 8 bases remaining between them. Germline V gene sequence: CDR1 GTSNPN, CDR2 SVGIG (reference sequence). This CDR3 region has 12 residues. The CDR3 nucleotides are TGTGCCTGGGCCCAGGGGAACACTGAAGCTTTCTTT. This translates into CAWAQGNTEAFF.

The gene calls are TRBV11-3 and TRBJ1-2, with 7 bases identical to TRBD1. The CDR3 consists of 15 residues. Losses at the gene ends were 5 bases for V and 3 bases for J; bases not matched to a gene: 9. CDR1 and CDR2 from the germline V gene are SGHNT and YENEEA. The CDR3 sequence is CASSPGTENDYGYTF. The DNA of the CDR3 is TGTGCCAGCAGCCCCGGGACAGAGAACGACTATGGCTACACCTTC.

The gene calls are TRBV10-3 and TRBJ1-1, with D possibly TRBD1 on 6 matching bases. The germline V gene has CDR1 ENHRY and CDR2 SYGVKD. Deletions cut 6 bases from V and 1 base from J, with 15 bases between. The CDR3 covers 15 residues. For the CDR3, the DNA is TGTGCCATCAGGGAACCGGGACAAGCGAACACTGAAGCTTTCTTT. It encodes CAIREPGQANTEAFF.

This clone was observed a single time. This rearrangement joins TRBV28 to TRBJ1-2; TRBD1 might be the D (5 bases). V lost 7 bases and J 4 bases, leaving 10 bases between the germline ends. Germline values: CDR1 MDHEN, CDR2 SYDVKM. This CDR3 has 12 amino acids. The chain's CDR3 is CASNQGTYGYTF. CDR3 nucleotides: TGTGCCAGCAATCAGGGTACCTATGGCTACACCTTC.

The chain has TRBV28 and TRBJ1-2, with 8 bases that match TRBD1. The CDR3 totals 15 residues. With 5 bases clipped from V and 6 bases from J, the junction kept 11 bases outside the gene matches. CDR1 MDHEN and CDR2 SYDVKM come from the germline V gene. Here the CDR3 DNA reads TGTGCCAGCAGTCACACAGGGGGGTATATAGATGGCTACACCTTC. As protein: CASSHTGGYIDGYTF.

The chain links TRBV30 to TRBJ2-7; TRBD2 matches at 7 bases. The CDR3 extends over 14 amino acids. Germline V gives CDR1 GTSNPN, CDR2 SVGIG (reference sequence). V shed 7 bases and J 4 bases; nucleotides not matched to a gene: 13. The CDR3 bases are TGTGCCTCCGGAGCCGGGACTATGAGGTACGAGCAGTACTTC. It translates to CASGAGTMRYEQYF.

The DNA of the CDR3 is TGTGCCAGCAGCTTAGTCGTGAACACTGAAGCTTTCTTT. Translation gives CASSLVVNTEAFF. The V call is TRBV7-8, the J call TRBJ1-1; D call uncertain. The CDR3 spans 13 residues. From germline, CDR1 is SGHVS and CDR2 FQNEAQ. Trimming shortened V by 1 base and J by 0 bases, and 3 bases separated the two germline ends.

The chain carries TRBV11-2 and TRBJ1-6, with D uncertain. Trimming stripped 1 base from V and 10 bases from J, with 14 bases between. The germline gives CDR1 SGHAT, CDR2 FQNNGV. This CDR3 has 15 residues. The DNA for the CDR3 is TGTGCCAGCAGCTTAGCTGCAGGACTGGGATCACCCCTCCACTTT. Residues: CASSLAAGLGSPLHF.